This entry describes one T cell receptor beta chain. Antigen specificity is unknown. Trimming took 2 bases from V and 6 from J, leaving 20 bases between them. CDR3 length equals 16 residues. Germline-derived CDR1 and CDR2 are SGHTA and FQGNSA. Sequenced by immunoSEQ multiplex PCR; TCRdb stores in-frame clones only, minus some. Of 220,000 or so clones in the sample, 75% to 95% were seen once. These data are taken from a study of cytomegalovirus exposure and HLA in healthy donors. Regarding the study as a whole: Using the classifier, cytomegalovirus status was reportedly diagnosed with high specificity and sensitivity.

Sequenced material: PBMCs. The chain links TRBV7-2 to TRBJ2-7; weak D call: TRBD1 (5 bases). The sequence derives from a woman aged 18-29 years in good health and CMV-seronegative. CDR3 sequence reads: CASSLYVISRGIEQYF. The CDR3 DNA sequence: TGTGCCAGCAGCTTATACGTTATTAGTAGGGGTATCGAGCAGTACTTC. Filled out from reference TRBV7-2 and TRBJ2-7, the complete variable domain reads GAGVSQSPSNKVTEKGKDVELRCDPISGHTALYWYRQSLGQGLEFLIYFQGNSAPDKSGLPSDRFSAERTGGSVSTLTIQRTQQEDSAVYLCASSLYVISRGIEQYFGPGTRLTVT.